These 14 T cell receptor beta chains originate from one sample sequenced in a study of CD8+CD57+ T cells in acquired aplastic anemia. It was genomic DNA that served as the template for profiling TCR beta VDJ and CDR3. TCRdb recomputed calls from the reads with MiXCR, one row per CDR3 protein. The data contain 130,000 or so distinct CDR3 sequences, roughly 40% of them singletons. Individuals selected for sequencing had exhibited CD8+CD57+ cell expansion on flow cytometry. Material: sorted CD4+, CD8+, or CD8+CD57+ T cells (not recorded which) from PBMCs. These receptor sequences come from a human donor with aplastic anemia.

This clonotype was observed at least ten times. The gene calls are TRBV11-2 and TRBJ2-7, with 8 bases lining up with TRBD1. The V gene's germline CDR1 is SGHAT and CDR2 FQNNGV. CDR3 length equals 16 residues. V shed 7 bases, J shed 2 bases, and the junction held 13 bases outside the gene matches. CDR3 coding DNA: TGTGCCAGCACCACGACCAGGGGGCATCTTCCCTACGAGCAGTACTTC. Translated: CASTTTRGHLPYEQYF.

This clonotype was detected a few times. DNA for the CDR3: TGTGCCAGCAGCCGAGGGGGCTTAAGGTCTGGGGCCAACGTCCTGACTTTC. This sequence encodes CASSRGGLRSGANVLTF. The genes are TRBV14 and TRBJ2-6, with 7 bases that match TRBD1. Germline CDR1 SGHDN, CDR2 FVKESK. CDR3 size: 17 residues. J was trimmed by 1 base and V by 4 bases; bases with no gene match: 7.

The V call is TRBV7-9, the J call TRBJ2-5; tentatively, D is TRBD2 (6 bases). This CDR3 region has 13 residues. Between the trimmed V and J ends, which lost 4 bases and 2 bases, there was a span of 8 bases. Germline V gene data show CDR1 as SEHNR and CDR2 as FQNEAQ (reference sequence). For the CDR3, the DNA is TGTGCCAGCAGCTCCGGGGGACAAGAGACCCAGTACTTC. This codes for CASSSGGQETQYF.

The V gene is TRBV24-1, the J gene TRBJ1-2; D is uncertain. This CDR3 region has 11 residues. V lost 4 bases to trimming and J lost 8 bases, with 7 bases between them. Per germline, CDR1 KGHDR and CDR2 SFDVKD. The DNA of the CDR3 is TGTGCCACCAGTGACGTTCGGGGCTACACCTTC. Translated: CATSDVRGYTF.

This clonotype was seen at least ten times. One end of the junction varies from germline; a read error may be responsible. The J gene is TRBJ2-2, the V gene TRBV7-7; perhaps TRBD2 as D (5 bases). CDR1 and CDR2 from the germline V gene are SSHAT and FNYEAQ (reference sequence). The CDR3 is 14 residues long. CDR3 residues: CASSWTEVAGELFF. The CDR3 DNA follows: TGTGCTAGCAGTTGGACGGAGGTTGCCGGGGAGCTGTTTTTT.

This clonotype appeared a few times. The rearrangement links TRBV6-5 to TRBJ1-1; no reliable D call. Between the trimmed V and J ends, which lost 4 bases and 1 base, there was a span of 10 bases. The CDR3 is 14 amino acids. Germline V gene data show CDR1 as MNHEY and CDR2 as SVGAGI. CDR3 DNA: TGTGCCAGCAGTTGGACCGCCCCGAACACTGAAGCTTTCTTT. Its translation is CASSWTAPNTEAFF.

This clonotype was seen at least ten times. V and J are TRBV7-9 and TRBJ1-6; TRBD1 agrees at 10 bases. Germline V gene lookup returns CDR1 SEHNR and CDR2 FQNEAQ (reference sequence). V lost 5 bases to trimming and J lost 11 bases; unmatched junction nucleotides: 9. This CDR3 comprises 15 residues. The CDR3 loop reads CASSHLGGQGTPLHF. The CDR3 bases are TGTGCCAGCAGCCATCTTGGGGGACAGGGGACACCCCTCCACTTT.

The CDR3 reads CSATLGLAGGPSYEQYF. The CDR3, as DNA: TGCAGTGCTACCTTAGGACTAGCGGGGGGGCCCTCCTACGAGCAGTACTTC. The genes are TRBV20-1 and TRBJ2-7; 15 bases line up with TRBD2. The CDR3 contains 17 residues. Losses at the gene ends were 4 bases for V and 0 bases for J; bases not matched to a gene: 7. Germline V gene lookup returns CDR1 DFQATT and CDR2 SNEGSKA (reference sequence).

This clonotype was seen many times. The chain joins TRBV4-3 to TRBJ2-7, with D tentatively TRBD1 or TRBD2 (7 bases each). The CDR3 covers 15 residues. The ends were cut back, 4 bases at V and 6 bases at J, with 19 bases in the middle. CDR1 is LGHNA and CDR2 is YSLEER in the germline V gene. The CDR3 DNA reads as TGCGCCAGCAGCCCGCAATCAGGGGGGGGCGGCGAGCAGTACTTC. Residues: CASSPQSGGGGEQYF.

A remark on this clonotype: The conserved phenylalanine or tryptophan is not found at the CDR3 terminus, so this likely reflects a read error. The chain joins TRBV11-2 to TRBJ2-3; maybe TRBD2 (6 bases). Germline assignment: CDR1 SGHAT and CDR2 FQNNGV. The CDR3 sequence is 15 residues long. V lost 0 bases and J 7 bases, leaving 14 bases between the germline ends. The CDR3 coding sequence is TGTGCCAGCAGCTTAGAGGCAGGGAGGACCCATACGCAGTATTCT. Translation gives CASSLEAGRTHTQYS.

Here the CDR3 reads CSALGRVEGYTF. The CDR3 coding sequence is TGCAGTGCTCTTGGGAGGGTAGAGGGCTACACCTTC. The chain joins TRBV20-1 to TRBJ1-2; D is ambiguous. Trimming took off 5 bases at V and 8 bases at J, with 15 bases between the two ends. There are 12 residues in the CDR3. The germline CDR1 and CDR2 sequences are DFQATT and SNEGSKA (reference sequence).

This clonotype was found many times. The DNA for the CDR3 is TGTGCCAGCAGCGTAGCCTCAGGGATGAACACTGAAGCTTTCTTT. Translation: CASSVASGMNTEAFF. The genes are TRBV9 and TRBJ1-1; D may be TRBD1 (5 bases). V was clipped by 0 bases and J by 0 bases, with 9 bases between them. The CDR3 consists of 15 residues. The germline gives CDR1 SGDLS, CDR2 YYNGEE.

V gene TRBV19 combines with J gene TRBJ2-6; D not certain. This CDR3 contains 14 residues. Between the trimmed V and J ends, which lost 9 bases and 4 bases, there was a span of 13 bases. The germline V gene has CDR1 LNHDA and CDR2 SQIVND (reference sequence). The chain's CDR3 is CASSSGAGANVLTF. As DNA, the CDR3 is TGTGCCAGCAGCTCTGGCGCAGGGGCCAACGTCCTGACTTTC. The full variable domain, its missing parts supplied by reference TRBV19 and TRBJ2-6, is DGGITQSPKYLFRKEGQNVTLSCEQNLNHDAMYWYRQDPGQGLRLIYYSQIVNDFQKGDIAEGYSVSREKKESFPLTVTSAQKNPTAFYLCASSSGAGANVLTFGAGSRLTVL.

This clonotype showed up many times. This CDR3 reads CASSRGDPSSYNSPLHF. The CDR3 bases are TGTGCCAGTAGTCGGGGGGACCCGAGCTCCTATAATTCACCCCTCCACTTT. V gene TRBV19 combines with J gene TRBJ1-6; the D gene is possibly TRBD1 (5 bases). The germline CDR1 and CDR2 sequences are LNHDA and SQIVND (reference sequence). This CDR3 is 17 amino acids long. Trimming removed 5 bases from V and 0 bases from J, with 14 bases in between.